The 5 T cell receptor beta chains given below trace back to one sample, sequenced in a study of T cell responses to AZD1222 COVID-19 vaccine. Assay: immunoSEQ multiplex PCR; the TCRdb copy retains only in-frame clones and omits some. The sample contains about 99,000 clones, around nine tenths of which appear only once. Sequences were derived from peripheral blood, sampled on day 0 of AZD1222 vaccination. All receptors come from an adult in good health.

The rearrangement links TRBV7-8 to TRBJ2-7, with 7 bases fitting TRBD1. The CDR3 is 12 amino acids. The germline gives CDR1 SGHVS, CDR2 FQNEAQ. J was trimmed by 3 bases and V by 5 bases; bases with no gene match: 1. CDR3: CASSHRGYEQYF. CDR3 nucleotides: TGTGCCAGCAGCCACAGGGGCTACGAGCAGTACTTC.

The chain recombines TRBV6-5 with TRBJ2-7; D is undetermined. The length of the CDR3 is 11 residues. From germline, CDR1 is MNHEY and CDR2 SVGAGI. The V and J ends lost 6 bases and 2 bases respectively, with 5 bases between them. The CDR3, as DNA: TGTGCCAGCAGCGACCCCTACGAGCAGTACTTC. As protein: CASSDPYEQYF.

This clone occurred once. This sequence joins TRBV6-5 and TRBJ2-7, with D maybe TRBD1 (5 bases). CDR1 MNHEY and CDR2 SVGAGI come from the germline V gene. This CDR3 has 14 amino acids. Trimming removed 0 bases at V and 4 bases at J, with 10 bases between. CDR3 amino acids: CASSYSAGKYEQYF. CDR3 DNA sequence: TGTGCCAGCAGTTACTCGGCAGGGAAATACGAGCAGTACTTC.

The CDR3 here is CASSLPGRTNTGELFF. The DNA for the CDR3 is TGTGCCAGCAGCTTACCGGGACGGACGAACACCGGGGAGCTGTTTTTT. The chain recombines TRBV5-6 with TRBJ2-2; possibly TRBD1 or TRBD2 for D (5 bases each). V was clipped by 2 bases and J by 0 bases, with 11 bases between them. Germline CDR1 reads SGHDT; CDR2 reads YYEEEE. This CDR3 is built from 16 residues.

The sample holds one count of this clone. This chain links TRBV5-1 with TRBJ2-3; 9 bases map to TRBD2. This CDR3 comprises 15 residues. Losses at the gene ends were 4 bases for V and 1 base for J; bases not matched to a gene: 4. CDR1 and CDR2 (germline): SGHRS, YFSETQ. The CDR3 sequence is CASSAVAGGTDTQYF. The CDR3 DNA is TGCGCCAGCAGCGCGGTAGCGGGGGGCACAGATACGCAGTATTTT.